This TCR beta chain was profiled in a study of T-cell memory formation after mild COVID-19. Study findings and constraints: Second-wave clones peaking on day 37 lacked confirmed SARS-CoV-2 specificity.

The CDR3 is made up of 14 amino acids. The V end was cut by 4 bases, the J end by 2 bases, with 14 bases between. The germline V gene encodes CDR1 SQVTM and CDR2 ANQGSEA. A remark on this clonotype: The antigen is unknown.

Constant-segment primers and 5'RACE yielded cDNA libraries for TCR alpha and TCR beta, each carrying sample barcodes and UMIs. TCRdb used MiXCR to reprocess the 5' RACE reads, holding one entry per CDR3 protein. The data contain 400,000 to 500,000 distinct CDR3 sequences, roughly 18% of them seen just once; the ten biggest clones take up 20% to 25%. The J gene is TRBJ2-5, the V gene TRBV29-1, with a tentative D call TRBD2 (6 bases). The source is a man between 18 and 35 years old who had mild COVID-19 (a few samples of this study predate the infection). Cell type and time point are not known. The sequencing sample was made of PBMCs or a T cell subset sorted from them (not recorded which). Here the CDR3 reads CSVALATGQETQYF. CDR3 DNA: TGCAGCGTTGCCCTAGCGACGGGGCAAGAGACCCAGTACTTC.